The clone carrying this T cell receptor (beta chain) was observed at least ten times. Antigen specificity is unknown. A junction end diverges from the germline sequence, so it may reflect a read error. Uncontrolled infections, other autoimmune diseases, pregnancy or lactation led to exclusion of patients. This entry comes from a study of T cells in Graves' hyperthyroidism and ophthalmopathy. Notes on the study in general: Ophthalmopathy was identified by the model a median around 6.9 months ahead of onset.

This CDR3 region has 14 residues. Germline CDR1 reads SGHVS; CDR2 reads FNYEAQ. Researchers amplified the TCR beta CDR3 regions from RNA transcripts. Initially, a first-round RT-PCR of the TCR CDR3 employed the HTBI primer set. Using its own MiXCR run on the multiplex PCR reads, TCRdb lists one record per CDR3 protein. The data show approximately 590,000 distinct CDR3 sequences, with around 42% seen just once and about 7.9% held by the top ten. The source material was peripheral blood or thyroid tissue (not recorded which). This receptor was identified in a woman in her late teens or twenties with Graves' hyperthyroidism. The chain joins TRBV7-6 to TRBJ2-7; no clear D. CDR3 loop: CASSLLGSSHEQYF. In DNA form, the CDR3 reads TGTGCCAGCAGCTTATTGGGAAGCTCCCACGAGCAGTACTTC.